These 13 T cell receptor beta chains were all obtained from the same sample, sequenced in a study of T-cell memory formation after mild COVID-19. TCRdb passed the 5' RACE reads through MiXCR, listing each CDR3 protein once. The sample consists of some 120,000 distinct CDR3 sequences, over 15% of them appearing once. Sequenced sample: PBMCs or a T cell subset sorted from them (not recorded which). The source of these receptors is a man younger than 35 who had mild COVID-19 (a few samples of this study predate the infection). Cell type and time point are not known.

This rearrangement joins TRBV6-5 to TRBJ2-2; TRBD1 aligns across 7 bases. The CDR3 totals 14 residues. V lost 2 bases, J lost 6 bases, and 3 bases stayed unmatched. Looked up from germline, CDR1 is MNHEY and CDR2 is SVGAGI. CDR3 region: CASSYRQGAGELFF. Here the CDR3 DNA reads TGTGCCAGCAGTTACAGGCAGGGGGCCGGGGAGCTGTTTTTT.

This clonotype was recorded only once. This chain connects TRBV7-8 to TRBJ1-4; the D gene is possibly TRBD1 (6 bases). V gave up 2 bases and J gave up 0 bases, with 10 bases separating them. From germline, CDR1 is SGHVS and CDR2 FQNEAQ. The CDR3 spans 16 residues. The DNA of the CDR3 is TGTGCCAGCAGCTTACCAGGGGTCCCAACTAATGAAAAACTGTTTTTT. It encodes CASSLPGVPTNEKLFF.

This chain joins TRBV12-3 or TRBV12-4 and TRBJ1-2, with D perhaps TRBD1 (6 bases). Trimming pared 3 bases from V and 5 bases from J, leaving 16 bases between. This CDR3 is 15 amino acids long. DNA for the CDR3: TGTGCCAGCAGTTTCTCGGGGGCGCGGAGGTATGGCTACACCTTC. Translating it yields CASSFSGARRYGYTF.

CDR3: CASSYPGIGPYEQYF. CDR3 sequence (DNA): TGTGCCAGCAGTTACCCGGGGATTGGTCCCTACGAGCAGTACTTC. The chain is built from TRBV6-2 or TRBV6-3 and TRBJ2-7, with D perhaps matching TRBD2 (5 bases). Germline loops: CDR1 MNHEY, CDR2 SVGEGT. The CDR3 extends over 15 amino acids. Deletions cut 2 bases from V and 2 bases from J, with 13 bases between.

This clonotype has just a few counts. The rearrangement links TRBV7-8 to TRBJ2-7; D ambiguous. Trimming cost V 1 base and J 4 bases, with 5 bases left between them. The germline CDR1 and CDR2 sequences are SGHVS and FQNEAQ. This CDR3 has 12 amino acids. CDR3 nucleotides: TGTGCCAGCAGCTTAGAGAGGTACGAGCAGTACTTC. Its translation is CASSLERYEQYF.

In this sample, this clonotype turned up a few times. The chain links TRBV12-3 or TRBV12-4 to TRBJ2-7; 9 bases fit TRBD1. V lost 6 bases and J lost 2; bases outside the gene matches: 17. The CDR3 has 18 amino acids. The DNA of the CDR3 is TGTGCCAGCAGACAAACAGGCGCCGGGACAGGGAACCCCTACGAGCAGTACTTC. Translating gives CASRQTGAGTGNPYEQYF.

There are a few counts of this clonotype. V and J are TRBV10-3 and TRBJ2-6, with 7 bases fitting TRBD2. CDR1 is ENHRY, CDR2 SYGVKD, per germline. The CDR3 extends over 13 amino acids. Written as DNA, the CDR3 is TGTGTAACAGCGGGGACTGGGGCCAACGTCCTGACTTTC. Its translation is CVTAGTGANVLTF.

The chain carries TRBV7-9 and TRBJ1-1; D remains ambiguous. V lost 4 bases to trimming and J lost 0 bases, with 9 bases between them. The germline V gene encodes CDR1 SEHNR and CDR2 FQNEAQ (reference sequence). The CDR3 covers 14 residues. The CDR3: CASSSGALNTEAFF. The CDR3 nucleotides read TGTGCCAGCAGCTCGGGAGCCTTGAACACTGAAGCTTTCTTT.

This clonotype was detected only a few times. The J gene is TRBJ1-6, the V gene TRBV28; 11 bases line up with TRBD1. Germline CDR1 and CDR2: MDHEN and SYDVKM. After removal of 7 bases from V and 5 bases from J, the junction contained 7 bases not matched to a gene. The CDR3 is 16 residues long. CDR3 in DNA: TGTGCCAGCACCCCCGGGGACAGGGGGGATAATTCACCCCTCCACTTT. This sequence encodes CASTPGDRGDNSPLHF.

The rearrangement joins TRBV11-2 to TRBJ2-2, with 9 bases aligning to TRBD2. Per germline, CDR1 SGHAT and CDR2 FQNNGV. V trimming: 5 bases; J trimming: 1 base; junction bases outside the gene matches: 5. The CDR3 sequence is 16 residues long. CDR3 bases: TGTGCCAGCAGCCGCGCGGGGGGGCGGAACACCGGGGAGCTGTTTTTT. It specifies CASSRAGGRNTGELFF.

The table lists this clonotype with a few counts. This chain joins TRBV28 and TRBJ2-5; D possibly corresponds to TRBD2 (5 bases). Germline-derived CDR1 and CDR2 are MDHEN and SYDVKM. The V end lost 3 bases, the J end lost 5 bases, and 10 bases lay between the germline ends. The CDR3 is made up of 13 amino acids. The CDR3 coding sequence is TGTGCCAGCAGTTTCACTAGTGTGGAGACCCAGTACTTC. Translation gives CASSFTSVETQYF.

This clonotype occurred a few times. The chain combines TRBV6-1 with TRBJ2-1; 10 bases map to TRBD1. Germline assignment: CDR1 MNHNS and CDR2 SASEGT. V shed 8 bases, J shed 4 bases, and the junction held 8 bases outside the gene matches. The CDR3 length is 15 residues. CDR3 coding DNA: TGTGCCAGCTCCCGGGACAGGGGATCTTACAATGAGCAGTTCTTC. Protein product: CASSRDRGSYNEQFF.

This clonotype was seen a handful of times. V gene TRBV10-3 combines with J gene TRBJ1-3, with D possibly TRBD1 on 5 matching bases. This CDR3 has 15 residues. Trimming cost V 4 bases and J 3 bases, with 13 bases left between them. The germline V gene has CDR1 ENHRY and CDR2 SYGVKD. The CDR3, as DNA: TGTGCCATCAGTGGCATGGGGGGAAATGGAAACACCATATATTTT. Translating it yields CAISGMGGNGNTIYF.